This TCR beta chain appears in the sequencing data of a study of control samples from healthy donors and cancer patients. This CDR3 is 15 amino acids long. The V gene lost 5 bases and the J gene lost 6 bases, with 14 bases spanning the gap. Germline V lookup: CDR1 SNHLY, CDR2 FYNNEI. Sequencing was performed with immunoSEQ multiplex PCR; in TCRdb, only in-frame clones are kept and a portion is missing. This sample's table has under 200,000 clones. What was sequenced was blood. The sequence came from a woman aged 25 to 39 in good health. The rearrangement uses TRBV2 and TRBJ1-6, with D tentatively TRBD1 (6 bases). DNA of the CDR3: TGTGCCAGCAGTACAAGAACAGGGATTAATTCACCCCTCCACTTT. As protein: CASSTRTGINSPLHF.